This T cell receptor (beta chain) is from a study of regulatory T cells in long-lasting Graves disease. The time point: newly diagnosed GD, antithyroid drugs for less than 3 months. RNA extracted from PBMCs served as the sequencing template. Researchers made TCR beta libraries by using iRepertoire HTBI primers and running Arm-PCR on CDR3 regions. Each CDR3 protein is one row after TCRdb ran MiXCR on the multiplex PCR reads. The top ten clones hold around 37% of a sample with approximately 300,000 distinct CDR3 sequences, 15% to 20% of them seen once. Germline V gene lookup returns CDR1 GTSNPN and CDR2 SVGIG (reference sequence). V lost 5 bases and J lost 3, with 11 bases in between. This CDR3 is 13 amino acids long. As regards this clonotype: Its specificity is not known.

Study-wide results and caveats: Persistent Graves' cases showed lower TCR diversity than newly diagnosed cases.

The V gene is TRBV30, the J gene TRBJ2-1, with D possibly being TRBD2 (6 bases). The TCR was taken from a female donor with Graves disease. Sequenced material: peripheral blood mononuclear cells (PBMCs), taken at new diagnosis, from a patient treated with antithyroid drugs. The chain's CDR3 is CAWALGLYNEQFF. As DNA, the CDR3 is TGTGCCTGGGCCCTGGGACTCTACAATGAGCAGTTCTTC.